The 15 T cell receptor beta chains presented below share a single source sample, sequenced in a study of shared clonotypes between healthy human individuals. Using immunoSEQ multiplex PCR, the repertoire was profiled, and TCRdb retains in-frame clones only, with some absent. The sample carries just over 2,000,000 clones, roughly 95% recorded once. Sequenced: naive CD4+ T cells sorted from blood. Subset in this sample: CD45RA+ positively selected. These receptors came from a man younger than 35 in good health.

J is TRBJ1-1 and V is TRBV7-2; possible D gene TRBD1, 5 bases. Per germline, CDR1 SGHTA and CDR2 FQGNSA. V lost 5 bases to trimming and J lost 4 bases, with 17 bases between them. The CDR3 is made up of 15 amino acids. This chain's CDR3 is CASSPRVGLGTEAFF. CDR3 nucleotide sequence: TGTGCCAGCAGCCCCAGGGTGGGATTAGGCACTGAAGCTTTCTTT.

The DNA for the CDR3 is TGTGCCAGCAGCGTTAACGGGCTCTACGAGCAGTACTTC. Residues: CASSVNGLYEQYF. The J gene is TRBJ2-7, the V gene TRBV9; no clear D gene. The CDR3 loop spans 13 amino acids. V was shortened by 2 bases and J by 3 bases, with 9 bases between the two germline ends. CDR1 and CDR2 (germline): SGDLS, YYNGEE.

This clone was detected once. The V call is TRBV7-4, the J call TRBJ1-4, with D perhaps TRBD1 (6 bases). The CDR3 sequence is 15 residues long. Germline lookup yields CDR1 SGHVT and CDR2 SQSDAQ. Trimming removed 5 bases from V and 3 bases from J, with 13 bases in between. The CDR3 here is CASSVVWGPNEKLFF. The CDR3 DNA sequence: TGTGCCAGCAGCGTGGTATGGGGGCCTAATGAAAAACTGTTTTTT.

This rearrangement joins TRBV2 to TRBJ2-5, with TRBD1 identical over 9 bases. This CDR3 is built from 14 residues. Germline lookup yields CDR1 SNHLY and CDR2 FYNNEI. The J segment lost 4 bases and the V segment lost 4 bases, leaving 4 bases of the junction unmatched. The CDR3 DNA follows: TGTGCCAGCAGTGGGGACAGGGTGAGAGAGACCCAGTACTTC. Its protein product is CASSGDRVRETQYF.

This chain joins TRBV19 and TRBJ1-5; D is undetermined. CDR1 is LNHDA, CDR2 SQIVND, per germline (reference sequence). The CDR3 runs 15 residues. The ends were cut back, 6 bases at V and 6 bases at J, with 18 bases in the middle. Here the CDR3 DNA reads TGTGCCAGTAGCGAGGGTGACAAGCTCCGTCAGCCCCAGCATTTT. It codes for CASSEGDKLRQPQHF. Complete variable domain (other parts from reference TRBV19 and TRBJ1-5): DGGITQSPKYLFRKEGQNVTLSCEQNLNHDAMYWYRQDPGQGLRLIYYSQIVNDFQKGDIAEGYSVSREKKESFPLTVTSAQKNPTAFYLCASSEGDKLRQPQHFGDGTRLSIL.

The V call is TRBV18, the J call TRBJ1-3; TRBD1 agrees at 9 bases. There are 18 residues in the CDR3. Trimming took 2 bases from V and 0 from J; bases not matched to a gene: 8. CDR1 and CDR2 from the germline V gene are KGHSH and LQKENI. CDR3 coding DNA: TGTGCCAGCTCACCAACGGGACAGGGCTTTCTCTCTGGAAACACCATATATTTT. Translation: CASSPTGQGFLSGNTIYF.

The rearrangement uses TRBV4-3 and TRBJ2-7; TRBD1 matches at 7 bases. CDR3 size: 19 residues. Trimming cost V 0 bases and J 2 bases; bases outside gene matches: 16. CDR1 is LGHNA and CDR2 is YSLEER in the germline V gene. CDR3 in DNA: TGCGCCAGCAGCCAAGACGCCCTTCGCCTACAGGGGAGACCCTACGAGCAGTACTTC. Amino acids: CASSQDALRLQGRPYEQYF.

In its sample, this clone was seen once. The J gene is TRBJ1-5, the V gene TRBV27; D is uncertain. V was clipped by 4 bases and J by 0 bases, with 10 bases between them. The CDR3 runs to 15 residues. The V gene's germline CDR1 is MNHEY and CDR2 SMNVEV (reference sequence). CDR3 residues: CASSSLWNSNQPQHF. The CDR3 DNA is TGTGCCAGCAGTTCCCTGTGGAATAGCAATCAGCCCCAGCATTTT.

The CDR3: CAWSVGQDTGELFF. CDR3 DNA: TGTGCCTGGAGTGTTGGGCAAGACACCGGGGAGCTGTTTTTT. This chain joins TRBV30 and TRBJ2-2; D is unresolved. Trimming took off 0 bases at V and 3 bases at J, with 8 bases between the two ends. Germline lookup yields CDR1 GTSNPN and CDR2 SVGIG (reference sequence). The CDR3 contains 14 residues.

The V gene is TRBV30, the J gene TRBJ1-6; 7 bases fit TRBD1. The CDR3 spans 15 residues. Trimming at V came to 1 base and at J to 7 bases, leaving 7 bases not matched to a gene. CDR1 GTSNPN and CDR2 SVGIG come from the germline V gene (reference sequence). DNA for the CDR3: TGTGCCTGGAGTGGGCGCAGGGGGAAGAATTCACCCCTCCACTTT. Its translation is CAWSGRRGKNSPLHF.

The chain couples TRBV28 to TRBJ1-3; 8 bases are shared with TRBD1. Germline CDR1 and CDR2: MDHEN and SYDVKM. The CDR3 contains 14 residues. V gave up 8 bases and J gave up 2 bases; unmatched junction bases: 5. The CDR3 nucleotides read TGTGCCAGCGGACAGGGTCTGCCTGGAAACACCATATATTTT. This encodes CASGQGLPGNTIYF.

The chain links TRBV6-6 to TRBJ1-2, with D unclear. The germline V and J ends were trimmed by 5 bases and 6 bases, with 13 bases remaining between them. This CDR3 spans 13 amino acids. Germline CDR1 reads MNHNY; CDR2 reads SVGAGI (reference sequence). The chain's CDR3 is CASSAPGSHGYTF. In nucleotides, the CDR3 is TGTGCCAGCAGTGCTCCCGGGTCGCATGGCTACACCTTC.

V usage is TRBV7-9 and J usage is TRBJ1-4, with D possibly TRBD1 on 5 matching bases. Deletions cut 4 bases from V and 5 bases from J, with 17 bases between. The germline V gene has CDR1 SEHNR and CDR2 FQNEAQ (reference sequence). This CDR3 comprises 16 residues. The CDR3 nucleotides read TGTGCCAGCAGCTCACTTAACGGGGGGGTCAATGAAAAACTGTTTTTT. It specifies CASSSLNGGVNEKLFF.

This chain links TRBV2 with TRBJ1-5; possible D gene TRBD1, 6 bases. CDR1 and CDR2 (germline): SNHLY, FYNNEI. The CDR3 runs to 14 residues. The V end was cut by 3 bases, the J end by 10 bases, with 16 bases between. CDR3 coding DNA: TGTGCCAGCAGTGAGGGACAAGGGATAGATCCCCAGCATTTT. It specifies CASSEGQGIDPQHF.

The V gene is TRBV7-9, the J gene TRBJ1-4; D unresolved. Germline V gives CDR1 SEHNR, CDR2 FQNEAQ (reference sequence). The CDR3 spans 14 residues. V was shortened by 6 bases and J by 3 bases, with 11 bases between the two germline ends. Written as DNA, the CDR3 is TGTGCCAGCAGTCCTACAAGATCTAATGAAAAACTGTTTTTT. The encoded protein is CASSPTRSNEKLFF. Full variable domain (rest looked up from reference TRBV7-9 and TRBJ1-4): DTGVSQNPRHKITKRGQNVTFRCDPISEHNRLYWYRQTLGQGPEFLTYFQNEAQLEKSRLLSDRFSAERPKGSFSTLEIQRTEQGDSAMYLCASSPTRSNEKLFFGSGTQLSVL.